Here is one TCR beta chain with its context. Read sequence stops 3 residues before the CDR3 end, and the germline J gene provides the missing end. Germline trimming cut 2 bases from V and 4 bases from J; bases unmatched to any gene: 5. CDR3 length: 14 residues. The germline V gene has CDR1 SGHRS and CDR2 YFSETQ. This specimen belongs to a study of T cells in women clearing cervical HPV infection. Study details: Cases: HPV16-related CIN3 or worse on histology, a couple of invasive cancers.

This table comes from immunoSEQ multiplex PCR, and its TCRdb copy is limited to in-frame clones, with some not included. This sample contains fewer than 50,000 clones. The clonotype was recovered from a woman between 18 and 70 years old with a cervical HPV16 infection that either progressed to CIN3+ or cleared (not recorded which). The rearrangement uses TRBV5-1 and TRBJ2-7, with 8 nucleotides matching TRBD1. Sequences were obtained from blood buffy coat. The CDR3: CASSLGQGFYEQYF. Incomplete CDR3 DNA: TGCGCCAGCAGCTTAGGACAGGGATTTTACGAG.